Many counts were recorded for the clone carrying this T cell receptor beta chain. As yet, its antigen is unknown. Combining a sample-barcoded 5' primer with a J-beta primer mix, a second PCR ran for roughly 7 to 12 cycles. Every sample gave at least 2.5 million paired-end reads containing CDR3. TCRdb analysed the 5' RACE reads with MiXCR anew, one entry per CDR3 protein. The data contain around 900,000 distinct CDR3 sequences, less than 35% of them singletons. These data are taken from a study of blood T cells in healthy people across ages. Regarding the study as a whole: Percentage of naive T cells showed a strong correlation with TCR beta diversity.

The sequence was collected from a woman aged 80 or over in good health. The sample taken for sequencing was blood.

The DNA for the CDR3 is TGTGCCAGCAGGACTAGCGGAGTTTACAATGAGCAGTTCTTC. This gives the protein CASRTSGVYNEQFF. The chain couples TRBV7-2 to TRBJ2-1; 9 bases are a match to TRBD2. Trimming at V came to 6 bases and at J to 4 bases, leaving 4 bases not matched to a gene. This CDR3 has 14 residues. Germline-derived CDR1 and CDR2 are SGHTA and FQGNSA. Looking up the rest from reference TRBV7-2 and TRBJ2-1 gives the full variable domain: GAGVSQSPSNKVTEKGKDVELRCDPISGHTALYWYRQSLGQGLEFLIYFQGNSAPDKSGLPSDRFSAERTGGSVSTLTIQRTQQEDSAVYLCASRTSGVYNEQFFGPGTRLTVL.